These 3 T cell receptor beta chains share one sample of origin, sequenced in a study of blood T cells in healthy people across ages. A second roughly 6 to 12 cycle PCR used barcoded and J-beta primers. TCRdb used MiXCR to reprocess the 5' RACE reads, holding one entry per CDR3 protein. The repertoire has about 1.8 million distinct CDR3 sequences, around 50% of them found once; the top ten carry around 2.1%. Material: blood. The receptors shown here come from a woman aged 40-49 years in good health.

The chain couples TRBV18 to TRBJ1-6; 7 nucleotides line up with TRBD1. This CDR3 region has 15 residues. Germline V gene data show CDR1 as KGHSH and CDR2 as LQKENI. V was clipped by 1 base and J by 7 bases; unmatched bases: 4. The CDR3 DNA is TGTGCCAGCTCACCACGACAGGGTGAAAATTCACCCCTCCACTTT. This sequence encodes CASSPRQGENSPLHF. Using reference TRBV18 and TRBJ1-6 for the parts outside the CDR3, the full variable domain is NAGVMQNPRHLVRRRGQEARLRCSPMKGHSHVYWYRQLPEEGLKFMVYLQKENIIDESGMPKERFSAEFPKEGPSILRIQQVVRGDSAAYFCASSPRQGENSPLHFGNGTRLTVT.

V and J are TRBV18 and TRBJ1-1, with D maybe TRBD1 (6 bases). V was clipped by 6 bases and J by 1 base, with 15 bases between them. The CDR3 covers 15 residues. CDR1 KGHSH and CDR2 LQKENI come from the germline V gene. This CDR3 reads CASSWGASRNTEAFF. The CDR3 coding sequence is TGTGCCAGCTCGTGGGGGGCCTCGAGGAACACTGAAGCTTTCTTT.

CDR3 nucleotide sequence: TGTGCCAGCAGTACCCGCCCCCAGGAGACCCAGTTCTTC. It is translated as CASSTRPQETQFF. The V gene is TRBV28, the J gene TRBJ2-1, with D uncertain. The CDR3 is 13 residues long. CDR1 MDHEN and CDR2 SYDVKM come from the germline V gene. V was cut by 5 bases and J by 13 bases, with 18 bases left in between.